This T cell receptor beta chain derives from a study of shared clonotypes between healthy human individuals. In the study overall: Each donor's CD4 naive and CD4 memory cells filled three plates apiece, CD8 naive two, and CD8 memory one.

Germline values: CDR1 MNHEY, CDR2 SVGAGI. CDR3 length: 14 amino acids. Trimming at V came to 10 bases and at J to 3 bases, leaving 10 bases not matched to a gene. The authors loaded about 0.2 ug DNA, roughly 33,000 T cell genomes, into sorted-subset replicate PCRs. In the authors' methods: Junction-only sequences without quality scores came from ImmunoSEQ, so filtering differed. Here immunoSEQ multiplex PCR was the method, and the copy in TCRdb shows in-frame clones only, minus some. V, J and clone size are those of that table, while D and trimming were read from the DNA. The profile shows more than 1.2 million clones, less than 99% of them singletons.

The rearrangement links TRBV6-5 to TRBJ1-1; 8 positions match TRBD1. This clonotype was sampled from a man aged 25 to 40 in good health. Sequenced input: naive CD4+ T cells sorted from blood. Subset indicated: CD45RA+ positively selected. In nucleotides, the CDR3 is TGTGCCACCCAGGGGGCAGGGGGACACACTGAAGCTTTCTTT. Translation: CATQGAGGHTEAFF.